This passage covers 10 T cell receptor beta chains from one sample sequenced in a study of identical twins (dated by TCRdb to about 2016). The library was produced with 5' RACE. Sequenced on an Illumina HiSeq 2000. TCRdb cleaned the public reads at Q25 with fastp, built clones with MiXCR and kept in-frame beta chains. Rows are combined by CDR3 protein, so each entry shows the most common genes and DNA. Present in this sample are roughly 490,000 distinct CDR3 sequences, approximately 14% of which were seen just once. The ten largest clones capture approximately 0.9% of the sample. The same sample was also studied in work on yellow fever vaccine responses in identical twins.

The sequenced sample consisted of CD4+ T cells sorted from blood. The origin of the receptors is a woman aged 18-29 years in good health.

This chain links TRBV3-1 with TRBJ2-2; 7 positions match TRBD2. Germline lookup yields CDR1 LGHDT and CDR2 YNNKEL (reference sequence). The CDR3 contains 15 residues. Trimming at V came to 4 bases and at J to 0 bases, leaving 2 bases not matched to a gene. CDR3 bases: TGTGCCAGCAGCCGTCGGGGGGCGAACACCGGGGAGCTGTTTTTT. Translation: CASSRRGANTGELFF.

This chain links TRBV5-6 with TRBJ1-6; a weak D match, TRBD1 (5 bases). From germline, CDR1 is SGHDT and CDR2 YYEEEE. V was cut by 2 bases and J by 6 bases, with 9 bases left in between. The CDR3 is 14 residues long. CDR3 bases: TGTGCCAGCAGCTTAGGAGGGACTAATTCACCCCTCCACTTT. Its translation is CASSLGGTNSPLHF.

This rearrangement joins TRBV19 to TRBJ2-2; TRBD1 or TRBD2 may be the D gene (5 bases each). The CDR3 covers 14 residues. Germline loops: CDR1 LNHDA, CDR2 SQIVND (reference sequence). Trimming took 3 bases from V and 9 from J, leaving 14 bases between them. CDR3 residues: CASSILSGRRELFF. The CDR3 DNA follows: TGTGCCAGTAGTATTCTATCGGGGCGCCGGGAGCTGTTTTTT.

The gene calls are TRBV20-1 and TRBJ2-7; D unclear. This CDR3 comprises 11 residues. Trimming took 3 bases from V and 3 from J, leaving 6 bases between them. Germline-derived CDR1 and CDR2 are DFQATT and SNEGSKA (reference sequence). DNA of the CDR3: TGCAGTGCTAGCGGAAACTACGAGCAGTACTTC. As protein: CSASGNYEQYF.

The chain is built from TRBV19 and TRBJ2-4; D might be TRBD1 or TRBD2, each matching 7 bases. The CDR3 covers 17 residues. CDR1 and CDR2 (germline): LNHDA, SQIVND (reference sequence). V lost 3 bases and J lost 0, with 15 bases in between. CDR3 amino acids: CASSIPGGQIAKNIQYF. The CDR3 DNA follows: TGTGCCAGTAGTATTCCGGGGGGACAGATAGCCAAAAACATTCAGTACTTC.

V is TRBV5-4 and J is TRBJ2-7; D is perhaps TRBD1 or TRBD2 (6 bases each). Trimming took off 4 bases at V and 5 bases at J, with 25 bases between the two ends. The germline V gene has CDR1 SGHNT and CDR2 YYREEE (reference sequence). The CDR3 covers 17 residues. The CDR3 coding sequence is TGTGCCAGCAGCCTCTCCCCTATCCCGGGGGCCCTGGACGAGCAGTACTTC. Protein: CASSLSPIPGALDEQYF.

This clonotype appeared a few times. V is TRBV7-6 and J is TRBJ2-1; TRBD2 matches at 14 bases. The CDR3 loop spans 18 amino acids. Germline V gene data show CDR1 as SGHVS and CDR2 as FNYEAQ. V shed 5 bases and J 10 bases; nucleotides not matched to a gene: 16. For the CDR3, the DNA is TGTGCCAGCAGCCCCTTCCCGACTAGCGGGAGGGCCCGGAGCGAGCAGTTCTTC. Translating it yields CASSPFPTSGRARSEQFF.

This clonotype was counted a few times. The J gene is TRBJ2-3, the V gene TRBV7-2; the D gene is possibly TRBD2 (7 bases). Germline CDR1 reads SGHTA; CDR2 reads FQGNSA. V lost 3 bases and J lost 2, with 12 bases in between. This CDR3 spans 15 amino acids. The CDR3 coding sequence is TGTGCCAGCAGCTTGCGGGGGCGATACACAGATACGCAGTATTTT. Protein product: CASSLRGRYTDTQYF. The variable domain in full, with the rest retrieved from reference TRBV7-2 and TRBJ2-3, is GAGVSQSPSNKVTEKGKDVELRCDPISGHTALYWYRQSLGQGLEFLIYFQGNSAPDKSGLPSDRFSAERTGGSVSTLTIQRTQQEDSAVYLCASSLRGRYTDTQYFGPGTRLTVL.

This clonotype was counted at least ten times. J is TRBJ2-2 and V is TRBV12-3 or TRBV12-4; no reliable D call. The CDR3 sequence is 13 residues long. The ends were cut back, 3 bases at V and 4 bases at J, with 6 bases in the middle. The CDR3 protein is CASSFAITGELFF. CDR3 DNA: TGTGCCAGCAGTTTTGCAATCACCGGGGAGCTGTTTTTT.

The chain couples TRBV7-9 to TRBJ2-4; 7 nucleotides match TRBD2. The trim removed 0 bases at V and 8 bases at J, leaving 10 bases unmatched. In germline, CDR1 is SEHNR, CDR2 FQNEAQ (reference sequence). This CDR3 region has 16 residues. The CDR3 is CASSLAGGRGGYIQYF. The CDR3 region has the DNA TGTGCCAGCAGCTTAGCGGGAGGGCGAGGAGGGTACATTCAGTACTTC.